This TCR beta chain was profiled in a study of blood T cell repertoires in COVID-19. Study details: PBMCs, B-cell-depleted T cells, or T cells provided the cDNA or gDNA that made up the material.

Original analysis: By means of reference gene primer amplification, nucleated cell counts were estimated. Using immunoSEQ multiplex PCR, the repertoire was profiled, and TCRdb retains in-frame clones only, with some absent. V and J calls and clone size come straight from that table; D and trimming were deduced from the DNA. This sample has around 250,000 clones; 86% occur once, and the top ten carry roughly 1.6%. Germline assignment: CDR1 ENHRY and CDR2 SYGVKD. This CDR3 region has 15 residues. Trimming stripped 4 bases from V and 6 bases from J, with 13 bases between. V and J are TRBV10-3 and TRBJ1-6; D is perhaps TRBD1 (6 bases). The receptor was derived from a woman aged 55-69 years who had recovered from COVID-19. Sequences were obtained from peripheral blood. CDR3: CAISGTDMVNSPLHF. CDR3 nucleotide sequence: TGTGCCATCAGTGGGACAGACATGGTTAATTCACCCCTCCACTTT.